Listed below are T cell receptor beta chains from one sample, sequenced in a study of blood T cell repertoires in COVID-19. Assay used: immunoSEQ multiplex PCR; TCRdb lists only in-frame clones, some missing. Of fewer than 350,000 clones listed, less than 85% are singletons. Sequencing was done on a sample of PBMCs or T cells enriched from blood (not recorded which). Every receptor here comes from a woman aged 30 to 39 who had been exposed to COVID-19. Each CDR3 is given with its conserved first and last residue. The D gene is left open where the match is weak. Expanded clones are given a class, and other clones once, few, many or no size at all.

j_call d_call v_call clone_size cdr3_aa cdr3_nt
TRBJ1-5 TRBD1 TRBV7-9 . CASSLEIGPGGFQPQHF TGTGCCAGCAGCTTAGAAATCGGGCCAGGGGGCTTTCAGCCCCAGCATTTT
TRBJ1-3 TRBD1 TRBV6-5 . CASSLWTGEDTIYF TGTGCCAGCAGTTTATGGACAGGGGAGGACACCATATATTTT
TRBJ2-3 TRBD2 TRBV5-4 . CASSRAPGLGGPDTQYF TGTGCCAGCAGCAGGGCACCGGGACTAGGCGGGCCAGATACGCAGTATTTT
TRBJ2-3 TRBD2 TRBV7-2 once CASSSGLAGGTQYF TGTGCCAGCAGCTCCGGACTAGCGGGGGGGACGCAGTATTTT
TRBJ1-2 TRBD1 TRBV27 . CASTDRGHTF TGTGCCAGCACCGACAGGGGACACACCTTC
TRBJ2-1 TRBD1 TRBV7-9 . CASSLRQGAYDYNEQFF TGTGCCAGCAGCTTAAGACAGGGGGCATATGATTACAATGAGCAGTTCTTC
TRBJ1-1 . TRBV7-9 . CASSVGQTEAFF TGTGCCAGCAGCGTCGGACAGACAGAAGCTTTCTTT
TRBJ2-3 TRBD2 TRBV10-3 . CAISGTSGGAPDTQYF TGTGCCATCAGTGGGACTAGCGGGGGGGCTCCGGATACGCAGTATTTT
TRBJ1-1 . TRBV6-5 . CASRQGGTEAFF TGTGCCAGCAGACAGGGTGGCACTGAAGCTTTCTTT
TRBJ2-3 TRBD2 TRBV7-9 . CASSLAIAGGTDTQYF TGTGCCAGCAGCTTAGCCATAGCGGGAGGAACAGATACGCAGTATTTT
TRBJ2-1 TRBD2 TRBV9 . CASSVFREVIAGLNNEQFF TGTGCCAGCAGCGTCTTCAGGGAGGTCATAGCGGGCCTTAACAATGAGCAGTTCTTC
TRBJ2-7 TRBD1 TRBV28 . CASSLRGPLYYEQYF TGTGCCAGCAGTTTGAGGGGGCCGCTATACTACGAGCAGTACTTC
TRBJ2-6 TRBD1 TRBV4-1 . CASSPYFRDRGSGANVLTF TGCGCCAGCAGCCCATACTTCCGGGACAGGGGCTCTGGGGCCAACGTCCTGACTTTC
TRBJ2-2 TRBD2 TRBV24-1 once CATSGSPITGELFF TGTGCCACAAGCGGGAGCCCGATCACCGGGGAGCTGTTTTTT
TRBJ2-2 . TRBV21-1 few CASSKGDRENTGELFF TGTGCCAGCAGCAAAGGTGACAGGGAGAACACCGGGGAGCTGTTTTTT
TRBJ2-3 TRBD2 TRBV7-9 . CASSSGLAGYTDTQYF TGTGCCAGCAGCTCGGGGCTAGCGGGGTATACAGATACGCAGTATTTT
TRBJ2-7 TRBD1 TRBV11-2 . CASSFTFGSYRGLNEQYF TGTGCCAGCAGCTTTACCTTCGGATCCTACAGGGGGCTCAACGAGCAGTACTTC
TRBJ2-7 . TRBV2 . CASTLTYEQYF TGTGCCAGCACCCTAACCTACGAGCAGTACTTC